These 25 T cell receptor beta chains were all obtained from the same sample, sequenced in a study of T-cell memory formation after mild COVID-19. TCRdb reprocessed the 5' RACE reads with MiXCR, giving one entry per CDR3 protein. The data show some 320,000 distinct CDR3 sequences, 13% to 15% seen once. The sequencing sample was made of PBMCs or a T cell subset sorted from them (not recorded which). Source of these receptors: a man aged 18 to 30 who had mild COVID-19 (a few samples of this study predate the infection). Cell type and time point are not known.

This clonotype was seen repeatedly, ten times or more. The CDR3 DNA sequence: TGTGCCAGCCGCAACTGGGACAAATACAATTCACCCCTCCACTTT. Translation gives CASRNWDKYNSPLHF. This chain connects TRBV12-3 or TRBV12-4 to TRBJ1-6; possibly TRBD1 for D (6 bases). This CDR3 contains 15 residues. V gave up 8 bases and J gave up 7 bases, with 18 bases separating them.

J is TRBJ2-2 and V is TRBV20-1; D ambiguous. Germline V CDR1 and CDR2: DFQATT, SNEGSKA (reference sequence). V gave up 3 bases and J gave up 1 base, with 9 bases separating them. The CDR3 totals 14 residues. Written as DNA, the CDR3 is TGCAGTGCTAGTCCCAAGGTGAACACCGGGGAGCTGTTTTTT. Amino acids: CSASPKVNTGELFF.

Many counts were recorded for this clonotype. The rearrangement uses TRBV2 and TRBJ2-1; D is unclear. The V and J ends lost 6 bases and 0 bases respectively, with 12 bases between them. The CDR3 is 15 amino acids. Per the germline V gene, CDR1 is SNHLY and CDR2 is FYNNEI. The CDR3: CASRGGFLSYNEQFF. The CDR3 bases are TGTGCCAGCAGGGGTGGGTTCCTCTCCTACAATGAGCAGTTCTTC.

V usage is TRBV7-2 and J usage is TRBJ1-1, with D hard to call. Trimming stripped 3 bases from V and 4 bases from J, with 12 bases between. Germline assignment: CDR1 SGHTA and CDR2 FQGNSA. The CDR3 length is 14 residues. The CDR3 DNA reads as TGTGCCAGCAGCTTCTGGGGTGGCGGCACTGAAGCTTTCTTT. Its protein is CASSFWGGGTEAFF.

This clonotype occurred a few times. The gene calls are TRBV9 and TRBJ2-1, with 9 bases aligning to TRBD2. The CDR3 contains 15 residues. Germline V lookup: CDR1 SGDLS, CDR2 YYNGEE. J lost 5 bases, V lost 5 bases, and 8 bases had no gene match. CDR3 nucleotides: TGTGCCAGCAGTGACTCTAGCGGGGTCGACAATGAGCAGTTCTTC. Amino acids: CASSDSSGVDNEQFF.

The chain combines TRBV10-3 with TRBJ2-3, with D hard to call. This CDR3 is built from 12 residues. Germline V gene lookup returns CDR1 ENHRY and CDR2 SYGVKD. With 7 bases removed from V and 1 base from J, the gap between germline ends came to 6 bases. This CDR3 reads CAINDRTDTQYF. The CDR3 nucleotides are TGTGCCATCAACGACCGCACAGATACGCAGTATTTT.

This clonotype was recorded a few times. The chain is built from TRBV4-1 and TRBJ1-1, with D uncertain. The V end lost 8 bases, the J end lost 11 bases, and 24 bases lay between the germline ends. Germline V CDR1 and CDR2: MGHRA, YSYEKL. The CDR3 length is 14 residues. CDR3 in DNA: TGCGCCAGCGCCCCTCCCCAGACCTCGACTTACGCTTTCTTT. Its protein product is CASAPPQTSTYAFF.

This clonotype came up a few times. CDR3 coding DNA: TGCGCCAGCAGCGGCGGACAGGGGGCATTAGAGACCCAGTACTTC. Translating it yields CASSGGQGALETQYF. The rearrangement uses TRBV5-1 and TRBJ2-5; 11 bases are a match to TRBD1. The germline gives CDR1 SGHRS, CDR2 YFSETQ. CDR3 length equals 15 residues. Losses at the gene ends were 4 bases for V and 4 bases for J; bases not matched to a gene: 6. Full variable domain (rest looked up from reference TRBV5-1 and TRBJ2-5): KAGVTQTPRYLIKTRGQQVTLSCSPISGHRSVSWYQQTPGQGLQFLFEYFSETQRNKGNFPGRFSGRQFSNSRSEMNVSTLELGDSALYLCASSGGQGALETQYFGPGTRLLVL.

The gene calls are TRBV10-3 and TRBJ2-5; 7 bases are shared with TRBD1. The CDR3 runs 13 residues. V shed 6 bases and J 5 bases; nucleotides not matched to a gene: 6. Germline V CDR1 and CDR2: ENHRY, SYGVKD. The CDR3 DNA sequence: TGTGCCATCAGCCCGACAGGGAAGGAGACCCAGTACTTC. Translated, it gives CAISPTGKETQYF.

This clonotype showed up just a few times. The chain combines TRBV7-2 with TRBJ2-6, with D possibly TRBD1 on 5 matching bases. The germline CDR1 and CDR2 sequences are SGHTA and FQGNSA. The length of the CDR3 is 17 residues. V was clipped by 8 bases and J by 0 bases, with 17 bases between them. The CDR3 sequence: CASGGAASLSGANVLTF. The CDR3 DNA is TGTGCCAGCGGTGGGGCAGCTAGTCTCTCTGGGGCCAACGTCCTGACTTTC.

This clonotype was detected only a few times. This chain links TRBV7-2 with TRBJ2-1; 8 bases map to TRBD1. Germline trimming cut 1 base from V and 3 bases from J; bases unmatched to any gene: 11. This CDR3 contains 18 residues. Per the germline V gene, CDR1 is SGHTA and CDR2 is FQGNSA. The CDR3 loop reads CASSLVSPGQEYYNEQFF. CDR3 coding DNA: TGTGCCAGCAGCTTAGTTTCTCCGGGACAGGAATACTACAATGAGCAGTTCTTC.

The V gene is TRBV12-3 or TRBV12-4, the J gene TRBJ2-7, with D possibly being TRBD2 (6 bases). The CDR3 runs 12 residues. V lost 6 bases and J lost 3, with 9 bases in between. The CDR3: CASRRAGYEQYF. The DNA for the CDR3 is TGTGCCAGCAGGCGAGCGGGCTACGAGCAGTACTTC.

The chain uses TRBV10-3 and TRBJ1-2; TRBD1 agrees at 11 bases. This CDR3 spans 15 amino acids. Looked up from germline, CDR1 is ENHRY and CDR2 is SYGVKD. V lost 5 bases to trimming and J lost 4 bases; unmatched junction nucleotides: 6. CDR3 nucleotide sequence: TGTGCCATCAGTCACCGGGACAGGGGGACCTATGGCTACACCTTC. This codes for CAISHRDRGTYGYTF.

The V gene is TRBV10-3, the J gene TRBJ2-5, with D perhaps matching TRBD1 or TRBD2 (5 bases each). Germline lookup yields CDR1 ENHRY and CDR2 SYGVKD. The V end was cut by 6 bases, the J end by 1 base, with 9 bases between. The CDR3 runs 13 residues. CDR3 protein: CAISRDGQETQYF. Written as DNA, the CDR3 is TGTGCCATCAGCCGGGACGGCCAAGAGACCCAGTACTTC.

The J gene is TRBJ2-2, the V gene TRBV6-2 or TRBV6-3; D possibly corresponds to TRBD2 (6 bases). This CDR3 contains 16 residues. Per germline, CDR1 MNHEY and CDR2 SVGEGT. Trimming took 2 bases from V and 2 from J, leaving 12 bases between them. The CDR3 DNA is TGTGCCAGCAGTTACGGGGGGTACGGTAACACCGGGGAGCTGTTTTTT. Translating it yields CASSYGGYGNTGELFF.

This clonotype was counted a few times. This chain joins TRBV7-8 and TRBJ2-7, with no clear D. CDR1 is SGHVS, CDR2 FQNEAQ, per germline. This CDR3 has 14 amino acids. The germline V and J ends were trimmed by 2 bases and 4 bases, with 12 bases remaining between them. The DNA of the CDR3 is TGTGCCAGCAGCTTATCGGCTCGGTTATACGAGCAGTACGTC. This encodes CASSLSARLYEQYV.

The sample holds many counts of this clonotype. The chain joins TRBV5-4 to TRBJ2-6; possible D gene TRBD1, 5 bases. This CDR3 region has 15 residues. CDR1 and CDR2 (germline): SGHNT, YYREEE (reference sequence). V was clipped by 2 bases and J by 1 base, with 7 bases between them. The CDR3 spells CASSFRDSGANVLTF. The CDR3 nucleotides are TGTGCCAGCAGCTTCAGGGATTCTGGGGCCAACGTCCTGACTTTC.

The rearrangement uses TRBV28 and TRBJ2-1; TRBD1 matches 11 bases. The last part of the DNA fits TRBJ2-7 better; the J call may be wrong. Looked up from germline, CDR1 is MDHEN and CDR2 is SYDVKM. The CDR3 loop spans 15 amino acids. In nucleotides, the CDR3 is TGTGCCAGCAGCACCTTGGGACAGGGGGACTACGAGCAGTACTTC. It specifies CASSTLGQGDYEQYF.

CDR3 coding DNA: TGTGCCAGCAGAGCCGACAGTTTCTCCTCTTATGGCTACACCTTC. It codes for CASRADSFSSYGYTF. The chain employs TRBV12-3 or TRBV12-4 and TRBJ1-2; D may be TRBD1 (5 bases). The CDR3 sequence is 15 residues long. Trimming shortened V by 6 bases and J by 5 bases, and 19 bases separated the two germline ends.

This chain links TRBV7-9 with TRBJ2-3, with D possibly being TRBD1 (6 bases). Trimming left V 3 bases short and J 6 bases short, with 16 bases between. Germline assignment: CDR1 SEHNR and CDR2 FQNEAQ (reference sequence). This CDR3 contains 15 residues. In DNA form, the CDR3 reads TGTGCCAGCAGCTTTAAGCAGGGGACCCCGGATACGCAGTATTTT. Translation: CASSFKQGTPDTQYF.

This rearrangement joins TRBV5-1 to TRBJ2-1; unclear D gene. Germline V CDR1 and CDR2: SGHRS, YFSETQ. The ends were cut back, 2 bases at V and 0 bases at J, with 6 bases in the middle. CDR3 length: 14 residues. CDR3 bases: TGCGCCAGCAGCTTTCCGGACTCCTACAATGAGCAGTTCTTC. Residues: CASSFPDSYNEQFF.

There are a few counts of this clonotype. The chain combines TRBV29-1 with TRBJ1-1; D gene ambiguous. V gave up 4 bases and J gave up 0 bases, with 9 bases separating them. This CDR3 is built from 13 residues. Germline V gene lookup returns CDR1 SQVTM and CDR2 ANQGSEA. CDR3 protein: CSVVRVLNTEAFF. CDR3 nucleotides: TGCAGCGTTGTGAGAGTCCTGAACACTGAAGCTTTCTTT.

This clonotype was recorded a few times. The genes are TRBV7-2 and TRBJ2-3, with D possibly being TRBD2 (6 bases). V was cut by 6 bases and J by 2 bases, with 9 bases left in between. The length of the CDR3 is 13 residues. Germline CDR1 and CDR2: SGHTA and FQGNSA. The CDR3 region is CASRSGVTDTQYF. CDR3 DNA: TGTGCCAGCAGGTCGGGGGTCACAGATACGCAGTATTTT.

This clonotype was recorded only once. The J gene is TRBJ1-5, the V gene TRBV20-1; D remains ambiguous. The germline V gene encodes CDR1 DFQATT and CDR2 SNEGSKA (reference sequence). V was pared by 0 bases and J by 5 bases, with 14 bases between. CDR3 size: 15 residues. CDR3 residues: CSARDGGRVHQPQHF. CDR3 DNA: TGCAGTGCTAGAGATGGTGGACGGGTGCATCAGCCCCAGCATTTT.

The chain combines TRBV7-3 with TRBJ2-3; 7 bases map to TRBD2. The CDR3 length is 15 residues. The germline V gene has CDR1 SGHTA and CDR2 FQGTGA. Trimming cost V 5 bases and J 1 base; bases outside gene matches: 6. Here the CDR3 DNA reads TGTGCCAGCAGCCCGGGGGGAGGGGGCACAGATACGCAGTATTTT. It specifies CASSPGGGGTDTQYF.